This TCR beta chain stems from a study of response to subunit inactivated influenza vaccine. TCRdb passed the RT-PCR reads through MiXCR, listing each CDR3 protein once. The sample holds about 780,000 distinct CDR3 sequences, less than 20% seen once. The CDR3 has 13 residues. In germline, CDR1 is ENHRY, CDR2 SYGVKD. V lost 7 bases and J 8 bases, leaving 15 bases between the germline ends. This clonotype has just a few counts. V and J are TRBV10-3 and TRBJ2-1, with D perhaps matching TRBD1 or TRBD2 (5 bases each). The source was PBMCs from blood, collected about 5 days after vaccination. This TCR was recovered from a man aged 45-65 years who received an inactivated influenza vaccine. Here the CDR3 reads CAINRGAGHEQFF. The CDR3 DNA is TGTGCCATCAACAGAGGGGCAGGGCATGAGCAGTTCTTC.